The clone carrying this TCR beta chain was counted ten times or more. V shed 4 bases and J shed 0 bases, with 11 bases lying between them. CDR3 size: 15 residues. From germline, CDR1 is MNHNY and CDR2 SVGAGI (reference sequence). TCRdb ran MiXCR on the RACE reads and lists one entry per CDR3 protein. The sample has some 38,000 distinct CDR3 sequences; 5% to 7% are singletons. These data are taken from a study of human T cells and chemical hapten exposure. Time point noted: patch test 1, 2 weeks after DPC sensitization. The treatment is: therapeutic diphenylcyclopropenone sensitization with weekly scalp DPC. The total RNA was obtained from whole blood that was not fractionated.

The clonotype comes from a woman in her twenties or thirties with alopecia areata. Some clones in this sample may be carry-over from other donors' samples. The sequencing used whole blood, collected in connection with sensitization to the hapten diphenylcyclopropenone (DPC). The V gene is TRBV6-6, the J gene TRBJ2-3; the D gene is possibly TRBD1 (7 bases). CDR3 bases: TGTGCCAGCAGTTCGACAGGGACTAGCACAGATACGCAGTATTTT. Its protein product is CASSSTGTSTDTQYF.